This T cell receptor beta chain was found in a study of blood T cells in healthy people across ages. The germline CDR1 and CDR2 sequences are DFQATT and SNEGSKA (reference sequence). V was shortened by 1 base and J by 4 bases, with 10 bases between the two germline ends. The CDR3 contains 13 residues. A single count supports this clonotype. A J-beta primer mix and a sample-barcoded 5' primer were used in a second PCR of roughly 6 to 11 cycles. Every sample returned 2.5 million or more CDR3-containing paired-end reads. Each CDR3 protein gets one entry after TCRdb re-called the 5' RACE reads with MiXCR. The data contain over 1,200,000 distinct CDR3 sequences, 59% of them singletons.

The sample taken for sequencing was blood. The V and J genes are TRBV20-1 and TRBJ1-2, with TRBD1 as a possible D gene (5 bases). The sequence derives from a man aged 18 to 29 in good health. DNA for the CDR3: TGCAGTGCTAGAGCCGCAGGGCTCTATGGCTACACCTTC. It encodes CSARAAGLYGYTF.